The present T cell receptor (beta chain) was sequenced within a study of a mutant IDH1 vaccine in newly diagnosed glioma. Overall study: Visit V12 was scheduled at week 35 and visit V13 at week 47.

The time point is: week 35, safety follow-up. Vaccination comprised doses that each held 300 ug of mutant IDH1 20-mer peptide, plus topical imiquimod. Those who donated had recent WHO grade 3 or 4 IDH1-mutant, ATRX-lost astrocytomas. Trimming removed 10 bases from V and 11 bases from J; junction bases left unmatched: 15. The length of the CDR3 is 13 residues. Per germline, CDR1 SGHTA and CDR2 FQGNSA. Produced via immunoSEQ multiplex PCR; TCRdb's table is partial and in-frame only. The sample lists around 50,000 clones; 84% were seen once. Remarks on this clone: Its antigen is still unknown.

Sequences were derived from PBMCs, sampled from a glioma patient whose treatment included an IDH1 peptide vaccine. The TCR sequence derives from a woman between 18 and 29 years old with glioma. This chain joins TRBV7-2 and TRBJ1-1; 8 positions match TRBD1. CDR3 sequence: CATGVDRGWMAFF. CDR3 in DNA: TGTGCCACCGGAGTAGACAGGGGTTGGATGGCTTTCTTT.